This T cell receptor beta chain was profiled in a study of regulatory T cells in long-lasting Graves disease. Building the TCR beta libraries relied on iRepertoire HTBI primers, and CDR3 regions underwent Arm-PCR. One entry per CDR3 protein results from TCRdb running MiXCR on the multiplex PCR reads. The profile shows fewer than 450,000 distinct CDR3 sequences, less than 25% of them singletons. Trimming cost V 10 bases and J 3 bases, with 15 bases left between them. The CDR3 is 13 residues long. CDR1 and CDR2 (germline): MNHEY, SMNVEV (reference sequence). Study-level findings and limits: Persistent disease exhibited a predilection for TRBV28, TRBJ1-2 and TRBJ2-5. Possibly, too few samples lowered accuracy. Persistent Graves' patients showed a TCR diversity that was lower than that of newly diagnosed ones.

Of note for this clonotype: The antigen is undetermined.

Time point given: persistent/refractory GD, antithyroid drugs over 5 years with positive TRAb. Extracted RNA from PBMCs served as the source of the TCR library. Criteria from the American Thyroid Association guidelines were applied to diagnose Graves' disease. This chain connects TRBV27 to TRBJ1-1; D is undetermined. Sequenced material: peripheral blood mononuclear cells (PBMCs), taken when the disease was refractory, from a patient treated with antithyroid drugs. This TCR was sampled from a female donor with Graves disease. CDR3 in DNA: TGTGCCACCTCTACCGGGCTATACACTGAAGCTTTCTTT. Its protein is CATSTGLYTEAFF.